The next 17 T cell receptor beta chains were all read from a single sample in a study of a mutant IDH1 vaccine in newly diagnosed glioma. Libraries were prepared by immunoSEQ multiplex PCR; TCRdb keeps only in-frame clonotypes and omits some of them. The sample carries around 94,000 clones, approximately 89% recorded once. Antigens of these TCRs are unknown. This sample's time point: week 47, end of study. Vaccine doses each comprised 300 ug of mutant IDH1 20-mer peptide, with topical imiquimod. Sequencing used PBMCs, obtained from a glioma patient whose treatment included an IDH1 peptide vaccine. Receptor source: a woman aged 45-59 years with glioma.

As DNA, the CDR3 is TGTGCCAGTAGGACAGGGTACGGAAACACCATATATTTT. This sequence encodes CASRTGYGNTIYF. The V and J genes are TRBV19 and TRBJ1-3, with TRBD1 matching over 7 bases. This CDR3 has 13 residues. V dropped 6 bases and J dropped 4; count of bases not matched to a gene: 3. CDR1 is LNHDA, CDR2 SQIVND, per germline (reference sequence).

The chain has TRBV28 and TRBJ2-2; D is perhaps TRBD1 or TRBD2 (5 bases each). With 3 bases removed from V and 3 bases from J, the gap between germline ends came to 11 bases. The length of the CDR3 is 15 residues. The V gene's germline CDR1 is MDHEN and CDR2 SYDVKM. Here the CDR3 reads CASSFQRGDTGELFF. CDR3 bases: TGTGCCAGCAGTTTTCAGAGGGGTGACACCGGGGAGCTGTTTTTT.

The chain is built from TRBV11-2 and TRBJ2-1, with D uncertain. Trimming stripped 5 bases from V and 8 bases from J, with 16 bases between. Germline V gene lookup returns CDR1 SGHAT and CDR2 FQNNGV. This CDR3 has 14 residues. In DNA, the CDR3 is TGTGCCAGCAGCGCCCGGGTGGTACTCGATGAGCAGTTCTTC. This sequence encodes CASSARVVLDEQFF.

The rearrangement joins TRBV1 to TRBJ2-7; the table's D call, TRBD2, was not checked against the DNA. TRBV1 is a known pseudogene. The CDR3 length is 15 residues. The CDR3 bases are TGCACCAGCAGCCAGGGGGGAGCGGGGTCCTACGAGCAGTACTTC. Translation gives CTSSQGGAGSYEQYF.

The chain uses TRBV27 and TRBJ2-2; no clear D. Trimming took 7 bases from V and 2 from J, leaving 11 bases between them. The CDR3 is made up of 14 amino acids. The germline V gene has CDR1 MNHEY and CDR2 SMNVEV (reference sequence). CDR3 sequence: CASKIGPNTGELFF. The CDR3 DNA sequence: TGTGCCAGCAAAATTGGCCCAAACACCGGGGAGCTGTTTTTT.

This sequence joins TRBV27 and TRBJ1-1; the D is unclear. Germline lookup yields CDR1 MNHEY and CDR2 SMNVEV (reference sequence). Trimming removed 5 bases at V and 3 bases at J, with 10 bases between. CDR3 length: 13 residues. CDR3 coding DNA: TGTGCCAGCAGTCCTGTTGGGTACACTGAAGCTTTCTTT. This gives the protein CASSPVGYTEAFF.

The rearrangement joins TRBV10-3 to TRBJ2-7, with 8 bases fitting TRBD2. The ends lost 3 bases at V and 0 bases at J; junction bases unmatched: 7. Germline lookup yields CDR1 ENHRY and CDR2 SYGVKD. The CDR3 consists of 16 residues. The DNA of the CDR3 is TGTGCCATCAGTGACCCTACGGGAGGGAGCTCCTACGAGCAGTACTTC. Encoded protein: CAISDPTGGSSYEQYF.

The V and J genes are TRBV5-1 and TRBJ2-5; 11 nucleotides agree with TRBD2. The DNA matches TRBJ2-7 better at its end, which makes the J call doubtful. Germline lookup yields CDR1 SGHRS and CDR2 YFSETQ. The CDR3 is made up of 15 amino acids. The chain's CDR3 is CASSLTSGGSYEQYF. Here the CDR3 DNA reads TGCGCCAGCAGCTTAACTAGCGGGGGTTCCTACGAGCAGTACTTC.

V is TRBV7-6 and J is TRBJ1-4; D is perhaps TRBD1 (6 bases). V dropped 1 base and J dropped 5 bases, with 8 bases sitting between them. Germline V gene sequence: CDR1 SGHVS, CDR2 FNYEAQ. The CDR3 totals 14 residues. CDR3 in DNA: TGTGCCAGCAGCTTAGGGCAGGGGAATGAAAAACTGTTTTTT. It translates to CASSLGQGNEKLFF.

The V and J genes are TRBV6-6 and TRBJ1-2; 8 positions match TRBD1. J gave up 2 bases and V 5 bases, and 4 bases lay outside the gene matches. This CDR3 spans 14 amino acids. Germline values: CDR1 MNHNY, CDR2 SVGAGI (reference sequence). The CDR3 loop reads CASSPRTGNYGYTF. CDR3 coding DNA: TGTGCCAGCAGTCCGAGGACAGGGAACTATGGCTACACCTTC.

V usage is TRBV6-5 and J usage is TRBJ2-7, with D perhaps assigned TRBD1 or TRBD2 (5 bases each). From germline, CDR1 is MNHEY and CDR2 SVGAGI. The V end lost 2 bases, the J end lost 2 bases, and 10 bases lay between the germline ends. This CDR3 region has 14 residues. The CDR3: CASSYRDGAYEQYF. The CDR3 bases are TGTGCCAGCAGTTACAGGGACGGAGCCTACGAGCAGTACTTC.

In the case of this clone: A much bigger clone sits one base away, suggesting this may be a read error. The CDR3 loop reads CASSQQGQETQYF. Here the CDR3 DNA reads TGCGCCAGCAGCCAACAGGGTCAAGAGACCCAGTACTTC. This chain links TRBV4-1 with TRBJ2-5; D possibly corresponds to TRBD1 (5 bases). The CDR3 consists of 13 residues. The germline gives CDR1 MGHRA, CDR2 YSYEKL. V was clipped by 2 bases and J by 2 bases, with 6 bases between them.

The chain has TRBV5-4 and TRBJ2-3, with D perhaps matching TRBD2 (5 bases). Trimming cost V 4 bases and J 3 bases, with 15 bases left between them. Germline assignment: CDR1 SGHNT and CDR2 YYREEE (reference sequence). The CDR3 totals 15 residues. The chain's CDR3 is CASSRTGYWTDTQYF. As DNA, the CDR3 is TGTGCCAGCAGCCGGACGGGGTACTGGACAGATACGCAGTATTTT. Together with reference TRBV5-4 and TRBJ2-3, the CDR3 gives the full variable domain: ETGVTQSPTHLIKTRGQQVTLRCSSQSGHNTVSWYQQALGQGPQFIFQYYREEENGRGNFPPRFSGLQFPNYSSELNVNALELDDSALYLCASSRTGYWTDTQYFGPGTRLTVL.

The chain carries TRBV10-3 and TRBJ1-1, with TRBD1 matching over 8 bases. Germline V gene sequence: CDR1 ENHRY, CDR2 SYGVKD. CDR3 length: 14 amino acids. Germline trimming cut 6 bases from V and 3 bases from J; bases unmatched to any gene: 6. CDR3 in amino acids: CAISRGQDYTEAFF. The CDR3 region has the DNA TGTGCCATCAGCAGGGGACAGGATTACACTGAAGCTTTCTTT.

The V and J genes are TRBV6-5 and TRBJ2-7; D not resolved. This CDR3 has 11 amino acids. Germline V gene data show CDR1 as MNHEY and CDR2 as SVGAGI. Trimming removed 2 bases at V and 6 bases at J, with 5 bases between. The CDR3 is CASSYALEQYF. Here the CDR3 DNA reads TGTGCCAGCAGTTACGCCCTCGAGCAGTACTTC.

V usage is TRBV30 and J usage is TRBJ2-3; TRBD2 aligns across 15 bases. Germline CDR1 GTSNPN, CDR2 SVGIG (reference sequence). The trim removed 5 bases at V and 3 bases at J, leaving 6 bases unmatched. The length of the CDR3 is 16 residues. The DNA for the CDR3 is TGTGCCTGGTCCCCCGGGACTAGCGGGAGGACAGATACGCAGTATTTT. Encoded protein: CAWSPGTSGRTDTQYF.

This sequence joins TRBV29-1 and TRBJ1-2; D is possibly TRBD1 (5 bases). The CDR3 is 14 residues long. V was trimmed by 7 bases and J by 4 bases, leaving 19 bases between them. Per germline, CDR1 SQVTM and CDR2 ANQGSEA. The CDR3 is CSAGWGRRGYGYTF. The CDR3 bases are TGCAGCGCCGGGTGGGGCAGGAGGGGCTATGGCTACACCTTC.